One TCR beta chain is described in this entry. Its antigen is unidentified. This specimen comes from a study of cytomegalovirus exposure and HLA in healthy donors. Whole-study context: There were around 390 genotyped donors. Of these, 81% fell in the genetic ancestry cluster associated with self-reported Caucasian donors.

Study findings and constraints: The authors reported that TCR beta sequences could predict HLA-A and HLA-B alleles. These predictions were accurate for most subjects in the first cohort. The study assumed roughly uniform donor sequencing depth for presence/absence analyses.

13 Jbeta primers and 60 Vbeta primers were used for the PCR. Measured with immunoSEQ multiplex PCR; TCRdb has only the in-frame clones, and not every one. The sample's table shows 200,000 to 250,000 clones. The sample taken for sequencing was PBMCs. The receptor was derived from a girl aged 2-10 years in good health and CMV-seropositive.

In nucleotides, the CDR3 is TGTGCCAGCAGCACCGCCGCGGAGGGACAGTCCTATGGCTACACCTTC. This gives the protein CASSTAAEGQSYGYTF. The rearrangement uses TRBV28 and TRBJ1-2; 7 nucleotides agree with TRBD1. CDR1 and CDR2 (germline): MDHEN, SYDVKM. V lost 6 bases, J lost 4 bases, and 14 bases stayed unmatched. The CDR3 totals 16 residues.